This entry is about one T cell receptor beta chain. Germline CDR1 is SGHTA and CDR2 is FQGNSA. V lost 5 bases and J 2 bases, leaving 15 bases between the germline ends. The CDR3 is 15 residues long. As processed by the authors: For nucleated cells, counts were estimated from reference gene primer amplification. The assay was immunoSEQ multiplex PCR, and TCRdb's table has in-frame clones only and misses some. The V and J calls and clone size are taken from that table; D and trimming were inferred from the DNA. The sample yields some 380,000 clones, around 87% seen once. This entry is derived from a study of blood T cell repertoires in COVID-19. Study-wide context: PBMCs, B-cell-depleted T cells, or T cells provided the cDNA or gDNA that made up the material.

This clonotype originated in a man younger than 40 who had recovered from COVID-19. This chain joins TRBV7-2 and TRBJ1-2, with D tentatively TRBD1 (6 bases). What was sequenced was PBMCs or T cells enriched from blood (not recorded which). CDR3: CASSPPGGRNYGYTF. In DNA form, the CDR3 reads TGTGCCAGCAGCCCCCCGGGGGGGCGGAACTATGGCTACACCTTC. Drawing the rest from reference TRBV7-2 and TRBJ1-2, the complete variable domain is GAGVSQSPSNKVTEKGKDVELRCDPISGHTALYWYRQSLGQGLEFLIYFQGNSAPDKSGLPSDRFSAERTGGSVSTLTIQRTQQEDSAVYLCASSPPGGRNYGYTFGSGTRLTVV.